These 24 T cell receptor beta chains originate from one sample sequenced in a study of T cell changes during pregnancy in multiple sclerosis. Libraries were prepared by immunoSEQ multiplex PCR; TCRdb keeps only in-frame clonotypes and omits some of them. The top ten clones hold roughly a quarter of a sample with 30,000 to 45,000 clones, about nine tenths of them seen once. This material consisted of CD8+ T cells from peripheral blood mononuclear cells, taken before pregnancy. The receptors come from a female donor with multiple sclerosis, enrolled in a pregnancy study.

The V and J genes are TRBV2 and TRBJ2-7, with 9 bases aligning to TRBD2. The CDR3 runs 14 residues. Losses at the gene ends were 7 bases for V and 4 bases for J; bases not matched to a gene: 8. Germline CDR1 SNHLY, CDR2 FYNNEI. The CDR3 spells CASIGGSGRYEQYF. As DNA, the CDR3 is TGTGCCAGCATTGGGGGTAGCGGGAGATACGAGCAGTACTTC.

DNA of the CDR3: TGTGCCATCAGTCCCCGGACAGGAGGAGAGACCCAGTACTTC. As protein: CAISPRTGGETQYF. The chain joins TRBV10-3 to TRBJ2-5; 7 bases are a match to TRBD1. Germline V gives CDR1 ENHRY, CDR2 SYGVKD. V shed 5 bases and J 4 bases; nucleotides not matched to a gene: 7. This CDR3 is built from 14 residues.

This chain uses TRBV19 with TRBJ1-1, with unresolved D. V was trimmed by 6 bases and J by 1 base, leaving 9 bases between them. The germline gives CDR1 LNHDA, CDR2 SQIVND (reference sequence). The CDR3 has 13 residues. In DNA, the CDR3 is TGTGCCAGTAGCAGAACCAAGAACACTGAAGCTTTCTTT. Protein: CASSRTKNTEAFF.

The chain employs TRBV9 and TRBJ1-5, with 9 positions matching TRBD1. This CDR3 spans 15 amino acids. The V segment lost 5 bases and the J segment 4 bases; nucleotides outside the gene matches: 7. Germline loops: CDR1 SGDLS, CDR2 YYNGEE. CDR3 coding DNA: TGTGCCAGCAGACCTACAGGGGGCTATAATCAGCCCCAGCATTTT. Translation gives CASRPTGGYNQPQHF.

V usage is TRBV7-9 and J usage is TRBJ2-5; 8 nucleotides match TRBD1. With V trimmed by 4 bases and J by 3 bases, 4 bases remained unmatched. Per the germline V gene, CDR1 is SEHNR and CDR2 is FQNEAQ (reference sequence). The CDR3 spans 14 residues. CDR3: CASSSPDREETQYF. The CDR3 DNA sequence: TGTGCCAGCAGCTCACCGGACAGGGAAGAGACCCAGTACTTC.

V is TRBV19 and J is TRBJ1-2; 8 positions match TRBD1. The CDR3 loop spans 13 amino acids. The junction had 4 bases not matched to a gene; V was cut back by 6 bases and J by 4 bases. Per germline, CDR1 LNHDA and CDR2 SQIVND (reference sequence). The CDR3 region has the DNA TGTGCCAGTAGGTCAGGGGGCCTCTATGGCTACACCTTC. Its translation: CASRSGGLYGYTF.

The CDR3 DNA is TGCGCCAGCCAACTAGCGGGTCGCACAGATACGCAGTATTTT. Translated, it gives CASQLAGRTDTQYF. The genes are TRBV5-1 and TRBJ2-3; 9 bases map to TRBD2. The CDR3 is made up of 14 amino acids. V dropped 7 bases and J dropped 1; count of bases not matched to a gene: 4. Germline-derived CDR1 and CDR2 are SGHRS and YFSETQ.

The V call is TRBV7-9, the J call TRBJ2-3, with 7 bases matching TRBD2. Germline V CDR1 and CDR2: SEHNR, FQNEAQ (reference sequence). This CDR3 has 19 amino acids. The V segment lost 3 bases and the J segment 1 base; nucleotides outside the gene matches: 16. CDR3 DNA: TGTGCCAGCAGCTTCTCGGGAGCTTGGGGGGGATCCGGCACAGATACGCAGTATTTT. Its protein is CASSFSGAWGGSGTDTQYF.

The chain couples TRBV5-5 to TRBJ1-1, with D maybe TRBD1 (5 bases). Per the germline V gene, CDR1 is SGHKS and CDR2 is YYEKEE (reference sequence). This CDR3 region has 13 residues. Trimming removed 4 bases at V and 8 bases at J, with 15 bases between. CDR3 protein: CASSPDLNREAFF. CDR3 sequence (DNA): TGTGCCAGCAGCCCGGACCTGAACAGGGAAGCTTTCTTT.

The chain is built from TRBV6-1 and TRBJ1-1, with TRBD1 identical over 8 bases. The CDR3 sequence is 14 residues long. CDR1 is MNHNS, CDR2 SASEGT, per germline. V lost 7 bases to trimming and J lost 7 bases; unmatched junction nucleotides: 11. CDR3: CASKLTGEQGEAFF. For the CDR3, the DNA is TGTGCCAGCAAGCTGACAGGGGAACAAGGTGAAGCTTTCTTT.

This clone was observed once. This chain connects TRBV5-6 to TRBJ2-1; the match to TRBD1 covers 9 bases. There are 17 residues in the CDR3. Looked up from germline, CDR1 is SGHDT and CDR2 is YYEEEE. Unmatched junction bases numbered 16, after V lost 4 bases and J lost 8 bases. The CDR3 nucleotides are TGTGCCAGCAGCGTACATTGGACAGGGGCTTTTGTGGATGAGCAGTTCTTC. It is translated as CASSVHWTGAFVDEQFF.

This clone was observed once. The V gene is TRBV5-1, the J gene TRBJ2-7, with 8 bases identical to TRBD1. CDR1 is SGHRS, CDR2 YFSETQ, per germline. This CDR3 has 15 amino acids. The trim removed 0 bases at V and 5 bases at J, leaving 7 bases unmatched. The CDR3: CASSLATGAYDEQYF. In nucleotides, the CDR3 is TGCGCCAGCAGCTTGGCGACAGGGGCGTACGACGAGCAGTACTTC.

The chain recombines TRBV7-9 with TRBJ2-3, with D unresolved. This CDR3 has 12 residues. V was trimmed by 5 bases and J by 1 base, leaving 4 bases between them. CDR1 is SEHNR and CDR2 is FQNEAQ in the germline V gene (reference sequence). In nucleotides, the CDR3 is TGTGCCAGCAGCCCGGGCACAGATACGCAGTATTTT. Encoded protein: CASSPGTDTQYF.

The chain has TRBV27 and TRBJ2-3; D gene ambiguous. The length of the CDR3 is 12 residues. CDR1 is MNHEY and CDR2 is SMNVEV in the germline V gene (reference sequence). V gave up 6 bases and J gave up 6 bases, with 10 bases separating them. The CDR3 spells CASRDSPDTQYF. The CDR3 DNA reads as TGTGCCAGCAGAGACTCACCCGATACGCAGTATTTT.

The CDR3 DNA reads as TGTGCCAGCCTACAGGGCCTGGATGGCTACACCTTC. Translating it yields CASLQGLDGYTF. The chain recombines TRBV2 with TRBJ1-2, with a possible D match to TRBD1 (6 bases). There are 12 residues in the CDR3. CDR1 is SNHLY, CDR2 FYNNEI, per germline. Trimming removed 8 bases from V and 6 bases from J, with 13 bases in between.

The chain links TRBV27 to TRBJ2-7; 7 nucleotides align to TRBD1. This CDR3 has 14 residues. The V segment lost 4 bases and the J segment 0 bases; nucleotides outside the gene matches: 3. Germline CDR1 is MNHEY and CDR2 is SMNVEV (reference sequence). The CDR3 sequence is CASSSRDSSYEQYF. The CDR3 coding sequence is TGTGCCAGCAGTTCACGGGACAGCTCCTACGAGCAGTACTTC.

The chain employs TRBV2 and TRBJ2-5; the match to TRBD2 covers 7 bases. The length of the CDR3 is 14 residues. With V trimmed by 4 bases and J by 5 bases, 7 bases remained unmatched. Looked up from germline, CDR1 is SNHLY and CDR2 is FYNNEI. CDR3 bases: TGTGCCAGCAGTGTTGAGCGGGGAGGGGAGACCCAGTACTTC. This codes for CASSVERGGETQYF.

CDR3 loop: CASRVSTEAFF. As DNA, the CDR3 is TGTGCCAGCCGAGTATCCACTGAAGCTTTCTTT. The gene calls are TRBV6-1 and TRBJ1-1; D ambiguous. The CDR3 loop spans 11 amino acids. Trimming cost V 8 bases and J 4 bases, with 8 bases left between them. Germline-derived CDR1 and CDR2 are MNHNS and SASEGT.

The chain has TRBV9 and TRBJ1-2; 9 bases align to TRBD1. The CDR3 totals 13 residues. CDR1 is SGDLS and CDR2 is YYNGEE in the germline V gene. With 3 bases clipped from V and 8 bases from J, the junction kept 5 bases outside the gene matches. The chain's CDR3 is CASSGTGARGYTF. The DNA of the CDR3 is TGTGCCAGCAGCGGGACAGGGGCAAGGGGCTACACCTTC. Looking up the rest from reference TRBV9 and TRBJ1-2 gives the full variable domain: DSGVTQTPKHLITATGQRVTLRCSPRSGDLSVYWYQQSLDQGLQFLIQYYNGEERAKGNILERFSAQQFPDLHSELNLSSLELGDSALYFCASSGTGARGYTFGSGTRLTVV.

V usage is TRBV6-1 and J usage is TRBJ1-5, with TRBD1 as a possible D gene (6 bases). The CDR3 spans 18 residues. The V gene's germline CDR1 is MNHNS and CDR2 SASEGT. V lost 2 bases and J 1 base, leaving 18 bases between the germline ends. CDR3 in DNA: TGTGCCAGCAGTGAAATTGGCTCAGGGGCGATCAGCAATCAGCCCCAGCATTTT. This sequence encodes CASSEIGSGAISNQPQHF.

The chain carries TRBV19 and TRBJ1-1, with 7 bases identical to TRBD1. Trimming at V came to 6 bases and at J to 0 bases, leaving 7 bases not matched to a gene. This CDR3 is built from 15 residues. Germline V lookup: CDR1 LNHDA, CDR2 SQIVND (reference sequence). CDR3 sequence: CASSQTGRMNTEAFF. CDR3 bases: TGTGCCAGTAGCCAGACAGGGCGCATGAACACTGAAGCTTTCTTT.

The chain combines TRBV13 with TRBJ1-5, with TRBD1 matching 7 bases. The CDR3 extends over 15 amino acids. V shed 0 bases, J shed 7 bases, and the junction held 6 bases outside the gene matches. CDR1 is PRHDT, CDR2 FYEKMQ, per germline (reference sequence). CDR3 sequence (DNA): TGTGCCAGCAGCTTAGGCGGGGACAGTAGCCAGCCCCAGCATTTT. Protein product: CASSLGGDSSQPQHF.

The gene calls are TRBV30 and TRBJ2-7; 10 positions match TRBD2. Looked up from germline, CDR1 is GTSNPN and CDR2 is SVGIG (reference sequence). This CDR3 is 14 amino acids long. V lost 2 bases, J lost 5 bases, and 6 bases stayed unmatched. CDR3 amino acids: CAWSSKREGDEQYF. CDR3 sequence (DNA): TGTGCCTGGAGTTCAAAGCGGGAGGGTGACGAGCAGTACTTC.

Here the CDR3 DNA reads TGCGCCAGCAGCCAAGATTCGGGACAGGGGAAAGAGACCCAGTACTTC. Residues: CASSQDSGQGKETQYF. The J gene is TRBJ2-5, the V gene TRBV4-1; the match to TRBD1 covers 10 bases. The germline gives CDR1 MGHRA, CDR2 YSYEKL. V dropped 0 bases and J dropped 3; count of bases not matched to a gene: 4. This CDR3 contains 16 residues.